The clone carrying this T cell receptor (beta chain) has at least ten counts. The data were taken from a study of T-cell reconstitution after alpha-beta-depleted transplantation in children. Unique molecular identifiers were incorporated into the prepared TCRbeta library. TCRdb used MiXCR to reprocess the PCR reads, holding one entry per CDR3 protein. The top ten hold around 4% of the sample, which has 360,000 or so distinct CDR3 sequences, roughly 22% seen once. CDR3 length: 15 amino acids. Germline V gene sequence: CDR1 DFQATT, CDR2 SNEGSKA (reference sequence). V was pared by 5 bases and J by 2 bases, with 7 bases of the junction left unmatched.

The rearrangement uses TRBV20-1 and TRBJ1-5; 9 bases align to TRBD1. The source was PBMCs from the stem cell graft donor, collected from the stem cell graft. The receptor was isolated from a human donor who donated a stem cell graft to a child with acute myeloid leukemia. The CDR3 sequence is CSAPTGGFGNQPQHF. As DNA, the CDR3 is TGCAGTGCTCCGACAGGGGGATTTGGCAATCAGCCCCAGCATTTT.